Listed below are T cell receptor beta chains from one sample, sequenced in a study of T cell repertoires in cytomegalovirus infection. TCRdb recomputed calls from the reads with MiXCR, one row per CDR3 protein. The data show some 230,000 distinct CDR3 sequences, 20% to 25% seen once. The sequencing sample was made of CD8+ T cells from PBMCs. The receptors stem from a human donor in good health (CMV status not recorded). Some clones in this sample may be carry-over from other donors' samples. Both conserved end residues are part of each CDR3. Each record gives: D gene, V gene, J gene, clone size, CDR3 DNA, CDR3 protein. A D gene is named only where the DNA matches it firmly. Some rows mark clone size as missing; the rest say once, few, many or name a class of expanded clone.

D gene: -; V gene: TRBV7-8; J gene: TRBJ2-2; clone size: many; CDR3 DNA: TGTGCCAGCAGCTCTGGGGGGGGGCTGGGCACCGGGGAGCTGTTTTTT; CDR3 protein: CASSSGGGLGTGELFF
D gene: TRBD1; V gene: TRBV6-1; J gene: TRBJ1-1; clone size: few; CDR3 DNA: TGTGCCAGCACTGACAGGGGGATTCGCGGGGACACTGAAGCTTTCTTT; CDR3 protein: CASTDRGIRGDTEAFF
D gene: -; V gene: TRBV2; J gene: TRBJ2-5; clone size: -; CDR3 DNA: TGTGCCAGCAGTGAAGAAGGGGGAGAGACCCAGTACTTC; CDR3 protein: CASSEEGGETQYF
D gene: TRBD1; V gene: TRBV7-6; J gene: TRBJ2-1; clone size: -; CDR3 DNA: TGTGCCAGCAGCTTCGGACAGGGTCTACGCAATGAGCAGTTCTTC; CDR3 protein: CASSFGQGLRNEQFF
D gene: TRBD1; V gene: TRBV29-1; J gene: TRBJ2-5; clone size: -; CDR3 DNA: TGCAGCGTTGATCCCGGACAGGGGGCAGAGACCCAGTACTTC; CDR3 protein: CSVDPGQGAETQYF
D gene: -; V gene: TRBV2; J gene: TRBJ2-3; clone size: -; CDR3 DNA: TGTGCCAGCATCAGGCAAAATACGCAGTATTTT; CDR3 protein: CASIRQNTQYF
D gene: TRBD2; V gene: TRBV18; J gene: TRBJ2-3; clone size: -; CDR3 DNA: TGTGCCAGCTCTCCCTATGGGACTAGCGGGGCAGATACGCAGTATTTT; CDR3 protein: CASSPYGTSGADTQYF
D gene: -; V gene: TRBV6-5; J gene: TRBJ2-3; clone size: many; CDR3 DNA: TGTGCCAGCAGTTACGGGGCCTCGTGGGCAGATACGCAGTATTTT; CDR3 protein: CASSYGASWADTQYF
D gene: TRBD2; V gene: TRBV12-3/TRBV12-4; J gene: TRBJ2-3; clone size: few; CDR3 DNA: TGTGCCAGCAGCCTGGGACTAGCATCAGATACGCAGTATTTT; CDR3 protein: CASSLGLASDTQYF
D gene: -; V gene: TRBV10-3; J gene: TRBJ2-1; clone size: many; CDR3 DNA: TGTGCCATCAATGACAGAGAGGAGCAGTTCTTC; CDR3 protein: CAINDREEQFF
D gene: -; V gene: TRBV29-1; J gene: TRBJ1-1; clone size: -; CDR3 DNA: TGCAGCGTTGAAGAGAGTTGGGGGACCACTGAAGCTTTCTTT; CDR3 protein: CSVEESWGTTEAFF
D gene: -; V gene: TRBV7-9; J gene: TRBJ2-3; clone size: few; CDR3 DNA: TGTGCCAGCAGCTTACTTGTCCAGCCAGCGGGCACAGATACGCAGTATTTT; CDR3 protein: CASSLLVQPAGTDTQYF
D gene: TRBD1; V gene: TRBV4-1; J gene: TRBJ1-1; clone size: few; CDR3 DNA: TGCGCCAGCAGCCAAGCCTCGGGACAGGGGAACACTGAAGCTTTCTTT; CDR3 protein: CASSQASGQGNTEAFF
D gene: -; V gene: TRBV30; J gene: TRBJ1-2; clone size: -; CDR3 DNA: TGTGCCTGGAGTCCTGGGGGCAATGGCTACACCTTC; CDR3 protein: CAWSPGGNGYTF
D gene: -; V gene: TRBV5-1; J gene: TRBJ2-1; clone size: many; CDR3 DNA: TGCGCCAGCAGCTTGGGCGCCGATGAGCAGTTCTTC; CDR3 protein: CASSLGADEQFF
D gene: TRBD1; V gene: TRBV20-1; J gene: TRBJ1-5; clone size: few; CDR3 DNA: TGCAGTGCTATACGACAGGGATCGAGCAATCAGCCCCAGCATTTT; CDR3 protein: CSAIRQGSSNQPQHF
D gene: -; V gene: TRBV7-9; J gene: TRBJ2-2; clone size: few; CDR3 DNA: TGTGCCAGCAGAGCGAAGGATAAGCACACCGGGGAGCTGTTTTTT; CDR3 protein: CASRAKDKHTGELFF
D gene: TRBD2; V gene: TRBV20-1; J gene: TRBJ2-3; clone size: -; CDR3 DNA: TGCAGTGCTAGTGCCGGGACTAGCGGGGGGGCAGATACGCAGTATTTT; CDR3 protein: CSASAGTSGGADTQYF
D gene: TRBD2; V gene: TRBV5-5; J gene: TRBJ2-3; clone size: -; CDR3 DNA: TGTGCCAGCAGCTTGGGAACGGGGGGTACGCAGTATTTT; CDR3 protein: CASSLGTGGTQYF
D gene: TRBD1; V gene: TRBV12-3/TRBV12-4; J gene: TRBJ1-2; clone size: -; CDR3 DNA: TGTGCCAGCAGTTTGGACAGGCTCAATGGCTACACCTTC; CDR3 protein: CASSLDRLNGYTF
D gene: -; V gene: TRBV7-9; J gene: TRBJ1-1; clone size: few; CDR3 DNA: TGTGCCAGCAGCTTAGTAGAGGCGAACACTGAAGCTTTCTTT; CDR3 protein: CASSLVEANTEAFF
D gene: TRBD1; V gene: TRBV20-1; J gene: TRBJ1-1; clone size: -; CDR3 DNA: TGCAGTGCGGATGGACAGGGAGGACTCGCTTCTGAAGCTTTCTTT; CDR3 protein: CSADGQGGLASEAFF
D gene: -; V gene: TRBV4-1; J gene: TRBJ2-7; clone size: few; CDR3 DNA: TGCGCCAGCAGCCAAGACCCGACACTATCCTACGAGCAGTACTTC; CDR3 protein: CASSQDPTLSYEQYF
D gene: -; V gene: TRBV7-2; J gene: TRBJ1-1; clone size: many; CDR3 DNA: TGTGCCAGCAGCTTAGTCCCCTTGGCAGGGATGAACACTGAAGCTTTCTTT; CDR3 protein: CASSLVPLAGMNTEAFF
D gene: TRBD1; V gene: TRBV7-8; J gene: TRBJ2-7; clone size: many; CDR3 DNA: TGTGCCAGCAGCTTGGTTAGGGGGCGTCGTGAGCAGTACTTC; CDR3 protein: CASSLVRGRREQYF
D gene: TRBD2; V gene: TRBV7-9; J gene: TRBJ2-4; clone size: few; CDR3 DNA: TGTGCCAGCAGCTTAGAGACCGGGACTACGTCCAACATTCAGTACTTC; CDR3 protein: CASSLETGTTSNIQYF
D gene: TRBD1; V gene: TRBV6-2/TRBV6-3; J gene: TRBJ1-1; clone size: few; CDR3 DNA: TGTGCCAGCAGTCAAGAAACGACAGGGGGGAACACTGAAGCTTTCTTT; CDR3 protein: CASSQETTGGNTEAFF
D gene: -; V gene: TRBV29-1; J gene: TRBJ2-1; clone size: -; CDR3 DNA: TGCAGCGTTGCCCGGGATGAGCAGTTCTTC; CDR3 protein: CSVARDEQFF
D gene: TRBD2; V gene: TRBV7-2; J gene: TRBJ2-1; clone size: many; CDR3 DNA: TGTGCCAGCAGCTTAGTGCGTATCGGGGGGAATGAGCAGTTCTTC; CDR3 protein: CASSLVRIGGNEQFF
D gene: -; V gene: TRBV5-5; J gene: TRBJ2-7; clone size: -; CDR3 DNA: TGTGCCAGCAACCCGCGGGACGGGGGCTCCTACGAGCAGTACTTC; CDR3 protein: CASNPRDGGSYEQYF
D gene: -; V gene: TRBV12-3/TRBV12-4; J gene: TRBJ1-1; clone size: few; CDR3 DNA: TGTGCCAGCAGTCTAGCCCGTGGGGGGCACACTGAAGCTTTCTTT; CDR3 protein: CASSLARGGHTEAFF
D gene: TRBD1; V gene: TRBV19; J gene: TRBJ1-1; clone size: -; CDR3 DNA: TGTGCCAGTACTAAGACAGGGGTCGGGGCTGAAGCTTTCTTT; CDR3 protein: CASTKTGVGAEAFF
D gene: -; V gene: TRBV7-9; J gene: TRBJ1-2; clone size: -; CDR3 DNA: TGTGCCAGCAGCTTCCGGCCAGATGGCTACACCTTC; CDR3 protein: CASSFRPDGYTF
D gene: TRBD1; V gene: TRBV15; J gene: TRBJ2-2; clone size: few; CDR3 DNA: TGTGCCACCAGCGGAGACAGGGGGCTAGCCACCGGGGAGCTGTTTTTT; CDR3 protein: CATSGDRGLATGELFF
D gene: -; V gene: TRBV13; J gene: TRBJ2-3; clone size: few; CDR3 DNA: TGTGCCAGCAGCTTTCCGGGAGAACAGCTGGGTAGCACAGATACGCAGTATTTT; CDR3 protein: CASSFPGEQLGSTDTQYF
D gene: TRBD2; V gene: TRBV12-3/TRBV12-4; J gene: TRBJ2-3; clone size: few; CDR3 DNA: TGTGCCAGCAGTTTACTAGCGGAGAGCACAGATACGCAGTATTTT; CDR3 protein: CASSLLAESTDTQYF
D gene: TRBD2; V gene: TRBV20-1; J gene: TRBJ2-7; clone size: -; CDR3 DNA: TGCAGTGCTAGGGCCCCCGGACTAGCGATCGGCGAGCAGTACTTC; CDR3 protein: CSARAPGLAIGEQYF
D gene: TRBD2; V gene: TRBV9; J gene: TRBJ2-1; clone size: -; CDR3 DNA: TGTGCCAGCAGCGTAGGGGCGGGGGTTTACAATGAGCAGTTCTTC; CDR3 protein: CASSVGAGVYNEQFF
D gene: TRBD2; V gene: TRBV2; J gene: TRBJ2-5; clone size: -; CDR3 DNA: TGTGCCAGCAAGCCTACTAGCGGGGGGGATCTCATAGAGACCCAGTACTTC; CDR3 protein: CASKPTSGGDLIETQYF
D gene: -; V gene: TRBV7-6; J gene: TRBJ1-1; clone size: many; CDR3 DNA: TGTGCCAGCAGCTTATCCGAGAACACTGAAGCTTTCTTT; CDR3 protein: CASSLSENTEAFF
D gene: -; V gene: TRBV7-9; J gene: TRBJ2-7; clone size: many; CDR3 DNA: TGTGCCAGCAGCCGGGCCCTGGGCTACGAGCAGTACTTC; CDR3 protein: CASSRALGYEQYF
D gene: -; V gene: TRBV7-9; J gene: TRBJ2-1; clone size: many; CDR3 DNA: TGTGCCAGCAGCTTAATAGGGGCTAATGAGCAGTTCTTC; CDR3 protein: CASSLIGANEQFF
D gene: -; V gene: TRBV19; J gene: TRBJ2-1; clone size: few; CDR3 DNA: TGTGCCAGTACTGGGGTTCGCCCGGATGAGCAGTTCTTC; CDR3 protein: CASTGVRPDEQFF
D gene: TRBD1; V gene: TRBV7-8; J gene: TRBJ2-5; clone size: many; CDR3 DNA: TGTGCCAGCAGCTTAGGGCGTCAGGGGGAAGAGACCCAGTACTTC; CDR3 protein: CASSLGRQGEETQYF
D gene: -; V gene: TRBV7-9; J gene: TRBJ2-5; clone size: -; CDR3 DNA: TGTGCCAGCAGCGGGACGAGGAGGAGGGAGACCCAGTACTTC; CDR3 protein: CASSGTRRRETQYF
D gene: TRBD1; V gene: TRBV9; J gene: TRBJ1-1; clone size: -; CDR3 DNA: TGTGCCAGCAGCGATGGGACAGGGGGCTCGGTCACTGAAGCTTTCTTT; CDR3 protein: CASSDGTGGSVTEAFF
D gene: -; V gene: TRBV12-3/TRBV12-4; J gene: TRBJ1-1; clone size: many; CDR3 DNA: TGTGCCAGCACTCGACCCCCGATGAACACTGAAGCTTTCTTT; CDR3 protein: CASTRPPMNTEAFF
D gene: -; V gene: TRBV7-7; J gene: TRBJ2-1; clone size: many; CDR3 DNA: TGTGCCAGCAGCTTGGACACCTCCGGGGATGAGCAGTTCTTC; CDR3 protein: CASSLDTSGDEQFF
D gene: TRBD1; V gene: TRBV13; J gene: TRBJ2-7; clone size: few; CDR3 DNA: TGTGCCAGCAGCCTGGACAGGGGTGGCGAGCAGTACTTC; CDR3 protein: CASSLDRGGEQYF
D gene: -; V gene: TRBV12-3/TRBV12-4; J gene: TRBJ1-2; clone size: few; CDR3 DNA: TGTGCCAGCAGATCGGGACTTCCCTTGAGAGGCTACACCTTC; CDR3 protein: CASRSGLPLRGYTF
D gene: -; V gene: TRBV4-1; J gene: TRBJ2-1; clone size: -; CDR3 DNA: TGCGCCAGCAGCCAAGAGTGGGACGGCTACAATGAGCAGTTCTTC; CDR3 protein: CASSQEWDGYNEQFF
D gene: -; V gene: TRBV28; J gene: TRBJ2-4; clone size: few; CDR3 DNA: TGTGCCAGCAGTCCATGGGTCGGGGTTTGGCGGAACATTCAGTACTTC; CDR3 protein: CASSPWVGVWRNIQYF
D gene: -; V gene: TRBV2; J gene: TRBJ2-3; clone size: few; CDR3 DNA: TGTGCCAGCAGTCGCCCCAGAGCGGGCACAGATACGCAGTATTTT; CDR3 protein: CASSRPRAGTDTQYF
D gene: -; V gene: TRBV7-2; J gene: TRBJ1-2; clone size: few; CDR3 DNA: TGTGCCAGCAGCTCCCGCGGGGGAGCTGGCTACACCTTC; CDR3 protein: CASSSRGGAGYTF